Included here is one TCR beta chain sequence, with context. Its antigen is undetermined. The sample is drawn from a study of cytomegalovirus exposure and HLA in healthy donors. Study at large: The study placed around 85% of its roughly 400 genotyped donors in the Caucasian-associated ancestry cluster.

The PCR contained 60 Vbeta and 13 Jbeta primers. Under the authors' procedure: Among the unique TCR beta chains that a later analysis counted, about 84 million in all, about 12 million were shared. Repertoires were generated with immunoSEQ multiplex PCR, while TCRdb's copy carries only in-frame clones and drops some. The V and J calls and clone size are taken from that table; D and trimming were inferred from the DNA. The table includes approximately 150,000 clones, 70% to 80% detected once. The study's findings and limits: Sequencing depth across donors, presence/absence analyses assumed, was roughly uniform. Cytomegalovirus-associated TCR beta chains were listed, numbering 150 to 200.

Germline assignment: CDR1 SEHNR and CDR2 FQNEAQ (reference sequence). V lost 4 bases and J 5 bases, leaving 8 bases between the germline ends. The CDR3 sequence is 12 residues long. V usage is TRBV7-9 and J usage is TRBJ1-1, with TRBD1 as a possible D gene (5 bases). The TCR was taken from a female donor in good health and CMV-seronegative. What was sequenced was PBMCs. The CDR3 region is CASSSQGTEAFF. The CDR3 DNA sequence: TGTGCCAGCAGCTCTCAGGGTACTGAAGCTTTCTTT.